This record concerns one T cell receptor (beta chain) sequence. This sample stems from a study of cytomegalovirus exposure and HLA in healthy donors. This PCR relied on a set of 60 Vbeta primers and 13 Jbeta primers. The repertoire was sequenced with immunoSEQ multiplex PCR; TCRdb's copy has only in-frame clones and lacks some. This sample carries about 93,000 clones, approximately 60% of them seen once, and the ten largest clones take about 6%. CDR3 length: 13 amino acids. CDR1 and CDR2 from the germline V gene are GTSNPN and SVGIG (reference sequence). Trimming removed 5 bases at V and 9 bases at J, with 17 bases between.

This TCR was sampled from a boy younger than 18 in good health and CMV-seropositive. The rearrangement links TRBV30 to TRBJ2-1; D may be TRBD2 (6 bases). The sample consisted of PBMCs. The chain's CDR3 is CAWARESGFEQFF. The CDR3 DNA follows: TGTGCCTGGGCTCGGGAGTCGGGATTTGAGCAGTTCTTC.